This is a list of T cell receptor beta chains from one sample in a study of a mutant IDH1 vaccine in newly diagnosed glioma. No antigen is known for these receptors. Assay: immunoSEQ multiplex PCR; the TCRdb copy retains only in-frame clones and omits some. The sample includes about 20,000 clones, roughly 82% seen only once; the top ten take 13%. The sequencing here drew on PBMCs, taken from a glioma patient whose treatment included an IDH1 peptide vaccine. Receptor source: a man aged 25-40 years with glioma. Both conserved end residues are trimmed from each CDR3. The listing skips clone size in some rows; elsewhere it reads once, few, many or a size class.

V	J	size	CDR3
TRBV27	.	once	ASSPGQGLTYEQY
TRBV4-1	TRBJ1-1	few	ASSPGDTEAF
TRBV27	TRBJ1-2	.	ASSNIEENYGYT
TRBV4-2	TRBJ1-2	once	ASSPRGGIDYGYT
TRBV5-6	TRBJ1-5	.	ASSFFFLAENRNQPQH
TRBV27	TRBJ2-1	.	ASSLTGGSSYNEQF
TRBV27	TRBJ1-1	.	ASSSTSEAEAF
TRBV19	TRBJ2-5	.	ASSIWTEETQY
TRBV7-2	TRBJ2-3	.	ASSIWTGDTDTQY
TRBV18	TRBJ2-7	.	ASSPPGGSYEQY
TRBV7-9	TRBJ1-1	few	ASSSPPLAEAF
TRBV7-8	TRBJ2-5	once	ASSLEARLQETQY
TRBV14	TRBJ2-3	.	ASSQYLAGGSDTQY
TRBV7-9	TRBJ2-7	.	ASSFGRGRVGYEQY
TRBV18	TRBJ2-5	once	ASSPSRAGGYQETQY
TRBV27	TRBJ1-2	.	ASSPGTTDRYGYT
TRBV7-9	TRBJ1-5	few	ASSLAGSNQPQH
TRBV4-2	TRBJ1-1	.	ASSQETGRVNTEAF
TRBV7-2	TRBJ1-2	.	ASSFRTSYGYT
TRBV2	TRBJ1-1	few	ASMRVENTEAF
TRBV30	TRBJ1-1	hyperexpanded	AWSYDTEAF
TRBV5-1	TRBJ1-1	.	ASSSHTDTEAF
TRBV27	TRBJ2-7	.	ASSLLGASATEEGGQY
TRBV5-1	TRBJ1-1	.	ASSWGGLNTEAF
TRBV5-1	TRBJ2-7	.	ASSLSGTSGYEQY
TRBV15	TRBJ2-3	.	ATSSPNRGEDTQY
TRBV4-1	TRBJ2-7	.	ASSQVGDTSYEQY
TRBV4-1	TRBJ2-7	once	ASSLVSSPGSYEQY
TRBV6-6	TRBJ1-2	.	ASRGGVLNYGYT
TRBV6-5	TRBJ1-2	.	ASHPGTAYGYT